Shown below are 23 T cell receptor beta chains from a single sample sequenced in a study of cytomegalovirus exposure and HLA in healthy donors. Amplification used 60 Vbeta primers and 13 Jbeta primers. Generated by immunoSEQ multiplex PCR, the TCRdb table keeps only in-frame clones and is missing some. The sample has 90,000 to 150,000 clones, roughly 9% seen once; the top ten hold about 6%. Sequences were obtained from PBMCs. Receptor source: a woman aged 40-49 years in good health and CMV-seropositive.

V and J are TRBV18 and TRBJ2-1; 11 bases line up with TRBD1. V was clipped by 3 bases and J by 5 bases; unmatched bases: 3. The germline CDR1 and CDR2 sequences are KGHSH and LQKENI. The CDR3 length is 15 residues. The DNA for the CDR3 is TGTGCCAGCTCACCGGGACAGGGGGTTAACAATGAGCAGTTCTTC. This encodes CASSPGQGVNNEQFF.

This chain connects TRBV11-2 to TRBJ1-2; 8 nucleotides line up with TRBD1. Germline V gene lookup returns CDR1 SGHAT and CDR2 FQNNGV. With 3 bases clipped from V and 2 bases from J, the junction kept 5 bases outside the gene matches. The CDR3 is 15 amino acids. Here the CDR3 reads CASSFGTGWNYGYTF. CDR3 DNA: TGTGCCAGCAGCTTCGGGACAGGCTGGAACTATGGCTACACCTTC.

This clone was seen only a few times. The rearrangement links TRBV5-1 to TRBJ1-1; 11 bases are a match to TRBD1. Germline CDR1 and CDR2: SGHRS and YFSETQ. This CDR3 comprises 14 residues. Losses at the gene ends were 5 bases for V and 7 bases for J; bases not matched to a gene: 7. CDR3 region: CASRPGQGAIEAFF. CDR3 DNA sequence: TGCGCCAGCAGGCCAGGACAGGGGGCGATTGAAGCTTTCTTT.

The chain couples TRBV6-5 to TRBJ2-2; possibly TRBD2 for D (5 bases). CDR1 is MNHEY and CDR2 is SVGAGI in the germline V gene. The CDR3 is made up of 13 amino acids. The germline V and J ends were trimmed by 5 bases and 6 bases, with 10 bases remaining between them. The CDR3 region has the DNA TGTGCCAGCAGTCGACTGGAGGCCGGGGAGCTGTTTTTT. Amino acid sequence: CASSRLEAGELFF.

The chain uses TRBV19 and TRBJ1-4, with D perhaps TRBD1 (5 bases). Germline V gene sequence: CDR1 LNHDA, CDR2 SQIVND (reference sequence). V dropped 1 base and J dropped 1 base, with 10 bases sitting between them. The CDR3 loop spans 16 amino acids. The CDR3 DNA reads TGTGCCAGTAGTATAGGTTGGAGGGGAACTAATGAAAAACTGTTTTTT. It codes for CASSIGWRGTNEKLFF.

The CDR3 DNA sequence: TGCGCCAGCAGAGGCACTAGCGACACAGATACGCAGTATTTT. Translated, it gives CASRGTSDTDTQYF. V usage is TRBV5-1 and J usage is TRBJ2-3, with TRBD2 identical over 7 bases. From germline, CDR1 is SGHRS and CDR2 YFSETQ. The CDR3 is 14 amino acids. V was clipped by 5 bases and J by 2 bases; unmatched bases: 5.

The CDR3 protein is CASRAGGAGNQPQHF. Here the CDR3 DNA reads TGTGCCAGCAGGGCCGGGGGGGCGGGCAATCAGCCCCAGCATTTT. This chain joins TRBV2 and TRBJ1-5; maybe TRBD1 (6 bases). CDR1 is SNHLY, CDR2 FYNNEI, per germline. The CDR3 consists of 15 residues. V was pared by 6 bases and J by 2 bases, with 14 bases between.

In regard to this clone: This sample also contains other DNA sequences that code for the same CDR3. The chain uses TRBV18 and TRBJ1-1, with D perhaps matching TRBD1 (5 bases). V was cut by 1 base and J by 3 bases, with 15 bases left in between. The germline CDR1 and CDR2 sequences are KGHSH and LQKENI. The CDR3 consists of 16 residues. The chain's CDR3 is CASSPLPTGGYTEAFF. The CDR3 DNA reads TGTGCCAGCTCACCACTTCCGACGGGGGGGTACACTGAAGCTTTCTTT. The complete variable domain, with remaining parts taken from reference TRBV18 and TRBJ1-1, reads NAGVMQNPRHLVRRRGQEARLRCSPMKGHSHVYWYRQLPEEGLKFMVYLQKENIIDESGMPKERFSAEFPKEGPSILRIQQVVRGDSAAYFCASSPLPTGGYTEAFFGQGTRLTVV.

The sample holds a few counts of this clone. The chain is built from TRBV5-5 and TRBJ1-1; D unclear. Germline values: CDR1 SGHKS, CDR2 YYEKEE (reference sequence). The CDR3 is 13 amino acids. V shed 3 bases and J shed 1 base, with 7 bases lying between them. CDR3 DNA: TGTGCCAGCAGCTCCGCGGGGAACACTGAAGCTTTCTTT. This codes for CASSSAGNTEAFF.

This clone occurred a few times. The chain links TRBV6-1 to TRBJ1-1, with unresolved D. Trimming removed 7 bases at V and 3 bases at J, with 9 bases between. This CDR3 region has 12 residues. Germline CDR1 reads MNHNS; CDR2 reads SASEGT. This CDR3 is CASIGLHTEAFF. The CDR3 region has the DNA TGTGCCAGCATTGGGCTACACACTGAAGCTTTCTTT.

This clone showed up just a few times. V is TRBV5-4 and J is TRBJ2-3; a possible D gene is TRBD2 (6 bases). Looked up from germline, CDR1 is SGHNT and CDR2 is YYREEE (reference sequence). This CDR3 is 14 amino acids long. Between the trimmed V and J ends, which lost 2 bases and 5 bases, there was a span of 12 bases. DNA for the CDR3: TGTGCCAGCAGCTTAAGCGGGTCAGGAGATACGCAGTATTTT. Translating it yields CASSLSGSGDTQYF.

The V call is TRBV2, the J call TRBJ2-5; 7 positions match TRBD2. Per the germline V gene, CDR1 is SNHLY and CDR2 is FYNNEI. V was pared by 6 bases and J by 3 bases, with 4 bases of the junction left unmatched. The CDR3 loop spans 13 amino acids. CDR3 nucleotides: TGTGCCAGCAGGAGGAGCGGGGAAGAGACCCAGTACTTC. This encodes CASRRSGEETQYF.

This clone was counted a few times. The V gene is TRBV10-3, the J gene TRBJ1-2; D might be TRBD1 (5 bases). This CDR3 contains 12 residues. Trimming took off 9 bases at V and 8 bases at J, with 16 bases between the two ends. Germline-derived CDR1 and CDR2 are ENHRY and SYGVKD. The chain's CDR3 is CAIFPGKGGYTF. The DNA for the CDR3 is TGTGCCATATTCCCAGGGAAGGGCGGCTACACCTTC.

This clone was seen repeatedly, ten times or more. V and J are TRBV6-5 and TRBJ2-1; 8 nucleotides line up with TRBD2. Looked up from germline, CDR1 is MNHEY and CDR2 is SVGAGI. The CDR3 contains 15 residues. V dropped 6 bases and J dropped 0; count of bases not matched to a gene: 4. The DNA of the CDR3 is TGTGCCAGCAGCCCTCTAGCGGGCTCCTACAATGAGCAGTTCTTC. Amino acid sequence: CASSPLAGSYNEQFF.

V and J are TRBV10-1 and TRBJ1-2; D is uncertain. Germline-derived CDR1 and CDR2 are WNHNN and SYGVQD (reference sequence). V was shortened by 0 bases and J by 6 bases, with 8 bases between the two germline ends. This CDR3 is 13 amino acids long. The CDR3 sequence: CASSESIRDGYTF. The DNA for the CDR3 is TGCGCCAGCAGTGAGTCTATCCGGGATGGCTACACCTTC.

In this sample, this clone turned up a few times. The chain carries TRBV5-5 and TRBJ2-6; D gene ambiguous. V was pared by 4 bases and J by 4 bases, with 6 bases between. Germline V CDR1 and CDR2: SGHKS, YYEKEE (reference sequence). The CDR3 has 13 residues. CDR3 DNA sequence: TGTGCCAGCAGCCCACGGGGGGCCAACGTCCTGACTTTC. This gives the protein CASSPRGANVLTF.

This clone was seen a few times. The chain recombines TRBV14 with TRBJ2-5; a weak D match, TRBD1 (6 bases). The assigned J gene may be wrong: the sequence end matches TRBJ2-7 better. Germline loops: CDR1 SGHDN, CDR2 FVKESK. The CDR3 length is 16 residues. CDR3 DNA: TGTGCCAGCAGCCAGTGGTCGGCAGGACAGCTCTACGAGCAGTACTTC. Encoded protein: CASSQWSAGQLYEQYF.

This clone was seen more than once but under ten times. The chain combines TRBV30 with TRBJ1-2, with a tentative D call TRBD1 (6 bases). Germline lookup yields CDR1 GTSNPN and CDR2 SVGIG (reference sequence). Trimming took off 5 bases at V and 0 bases at J, with 13 bases between the two ends. There are 14 residues in the CDR3. Here the CDR3 DNA reads TGTGCCTGGGGGGCGGACAGAACTAACTATGGCTACACCTTC. This sequence encodes CAWGADRTNYGYTF.

A few counts support this clone. The rearrangement links TRBV30 to TRBJ2-2; D might be TRBD1 (5 bases). The CDR3 totals 13 residues. Germline CDR1 is GTSNPN and CDR2 is SVGIG (reference sequence). Between the trimmed V and J ends, which lost 5 bases and 2 bases, there was a span of 9 bases. This chain's CDR3 is CAWCQGNTGELFF. As DNA, the CDR3 is TGTGCCTGGTGCCAGGGAAACACCGGGGAGCTGTTTTTT.

This chain joins TRBV18 and TRBJ2-7; 7 bases align to TRBD2. Per the germline V gene, CDR1 is KGHSH and CDR2 is LQKENI. Unmatched junction bases numbered 5, after V lost 2 bases and J lost 4 bases. This CDR3 comprises 14 residues. CDR3 protein: CASSPGTTIYEQYF. As DNA, the CDR3 is TGTGCCAGCTCACCAGGGACTACGATTTACGAGCAGTACTTC. Combining the CDR3 with reference TRBV18 and TRBJ2-7 gives the whole variable domain NAGVMQNPRHLVRRRGQEARLRCSPMKGHSHVYWYRQLPEEGLKFMVYLQKENIIDESGMPKERFSAEFPKEGPSILRIQQVVRGDSAAYFCASSPGTTIYEQYFGPGTRLTVT.

This clone showed up just a few times. Here the CDR3 reads CASSLGDKSSYNEQFF. DNA of the CDR3: TGCGCCAGCAGCTTGGGGGACAAGAGCTCCTACAATGAGCAGTTCTTC. The chain combines TRBV5-1 with TRBJ2-1, with a weak D call TRBD1 (6 bases). This CDR3 spans 16 amino acids. Germline V gives CDR1 SGHRS, CDR2 YFSETQ. V lost 0 bases and J lost 0, with 10 bases in between.

This clone was detected only a few times. The J gene is TRBJ1-4, the V gene TRBV5-1; TRBD1 matches 8 bases. The CDR3 runs 15 residues. Germline V gene sequence: CDR1 SGHRS, CDR2 YFSETQ. The V and J ends lost 3 bases and 4 bases, in that order; junction bases with no gene match: 5. The CDR3 sequence is CASSSNDRGNEKLFF. The CDR3 coding sequence is TGCGCCAGCAGCTCAAACGACAGGGGTAATGAAAAACTGTTTTTT.

There are a few counts of this clone. This sequence joins TRBV10-1 and TRBJ2-7; D not certain. CDR1 and CDR2 from the germline V gene are WNHNN and SYGVQD (reference sequence). This CDR3 has 14 amino acids. The V end lost 4 bases, the J end lost 6 bases, and 16 bases lay between the germline ends. The CDR3 coding sequence is TGCGCCAGCAGTGTTTACCGGAAAGAGCGCGAGCAGTACTTC. Its translation is CASSVYRKEREQYF.